This T cell receptor beta chain comes out of a study of shared clonotypes between healthy human individuals. Study at large: In total, the donors were two women and three men aged 18 to 49.

Study-wide results and caveats: Non-shared clonotypes had lower generation probabilities than those shared by all four donors. An anticipated effect of sequencing depth on clonotype sharing among donors was recognized.

Measured with immunoSEQ multiplex PCR; TCRdb has only the in-frame clones, and not every one. In the table there are roughly 2,500,000 clones, roughly 93% of which are singletons. Germline V gene sequence: CDR1 MGHDK, CDR2 SYGVNS. V lost 3 bases and J lost 8, with 16 bases in between. The CDR3 spans 14 residues. As concerns this clone: What it binds is not known.

The sequence was obtained from a man between 18 and 29 years old in good health. Some clones in this sample may be carry-over from other donors' samples. The rearrangement uses TRBV25-1 and TRBJ1-2, with no clear D. Material for sequencing was naive CD4+ T cells from PBMCs. As for subset: CD45RA+ positively selected. CDR3 amino acids: CASSDPSKVGGYTF. The CDR3 nucleotides read TGTGCCAGCAGTGATCCCTCGAAAGTCGGCGGCTACACCTTC.